A selection of T cell receptor beta chains follows, all from one sample in a study of CD8+CD57+ T cells in acquired aplastic anemia. From the reads, TCRdb called clonotypes with MiXCR, one entry per CDR3 protein. This sample has more than 45,000 distinct CDR3 sequences, with about 73% found just once. The sequenced sample was sorted CD4+, CD8+, or CD8+CD57+ T cells (not recorded which) from PBMCs. All receptors derive from a human donor in good health, serving as a control. The CDR3 runs from the conserved cysteine through the conserved F or W. The order of the fields is J gene, D gene, V gene, clone size, CDR3 protein, CDR3 DNA. D genes are given only for firm matches. Size is stated for part of the rows, as once, few or many counts, or as a class when the clone is expanded.

>TRBJ2-3|.|TRBV5-1|.
CASSLAIIAGSTDTQYF
TGCGCCAGCAGCTTGGCGATCATCGCGGGGAGCACAGATACGCAGTATTTT
>TRBJ1-2|.|TRBV10-3|few
CAISGRREEVGYTF
TGTGCCATCAGTGGGAGAAGGGAAGAGGTAGGCTACACCTTC
>TRBJ2-7|.|TRBV19|.
CASSFDRLSYEQYF
TGTGCCAGTAGCTTCGACAGGCTGTCCTACGAGCAGTACTTC
>TRBJ2-7|.|TRBV25-1|.
CASRGSWGSHEQYF
TGTGCCAGCAGGGGTTCATGGGGGAGCCACGAGCAGTACTTC
>TRBJ2-3|.|TRBV7-2|.
CASSSHLADTQYF
TGTGCCAGCAGCTCGCACTTAGCAGATACGCAGTATTTT
>TRBJ2-7|.|TRBV10-3|.
CAISEGPNYEQYF
TGTGCCATCAGTGAGGGACCAAACTACGAGCAGTACTTC
>TRBJ1-1|.|TRBV4-2|many
CASSHLTGEAFF
TGTGCCAGCAGCCACCTAACGGGTGAAGCTTTCTTT
>TRBJ1-1|TRBD1|TRBV29-1|.
CSVGTGWTEAFF
TGCAGCGTTGGGACAGGGTGGACTGAAGCTTTCTTT
>TRBJ1-1|TRBD1|TRBV5-1|once
CASSLRQGGMNTEAFF
TGCGCCAGCAGCTTAAGGCAGGGGGGAATGAACACTGAAGCTTTCTTT
>TRBJ2-5|.|TRBV9|.
CASSPGAEETQYF
TGTGCCAGCAGTCCAGGGGCGGAAGAGACCCAGTACTTC
>TRBJ2-7|.|TRBV20-1|.
CSARVSYEQYF
TGCAGTGCTAGAGTAAGCTACGAGCAGTACTTC
>TRBJ2-1|TRBD1|TRBV10-2|.
CASTDRLDEQFF
TGCGCCAGCACGGACAGGCTGGATGAGCAGTTCTTC
>TRBJ2-7|TRBD1|TRBV19|few
CATRQGSTYEQYF
TGTGCCACCCGACAGGGTAGTACGTACGAGCAGTACTTC
>TRBJ2-5|.|TRBV4-2|many
CASSQTSLETQYF
TGTGCCAGCAGCCAAACCAGTCTTGAGACCCAGTACTTC
>TRBJ1-6|.|TRBV25-1|.
CASSTVEKVTPVSPLHF
TGTGCCAGCAGTACGGTCGAGAAAGTGACCCCTGTGTCACCCCTCCACTTT
>TRBJ2-6|.|TRBV28|.
CASLQSGANVLTF
TGTGCCAGCCTACAGTCTGGGGCCAACGTCCTGACTTTC
>TRBJ2-5|TRBD2|TRBV9|.
CASSVSSSGQETQYF
TGTGCCAGCAGCGTTTCCTCTAGCGGCCAAGAGACCCAGTACTTC
>TRBJ2-7|.|TRBV10-1|.
CASRKRSYEQYF
TGCGCCAGCAGAAAACGGTCCTACGAGCAGTACTTC
>TRBJ2-7|.|TRBV7-3|.
CASSETLTELGEQYF
TGTGCCAGCAGCGAAACCCTGACAGAGTTGGGCGAGCAGTACTTC
>TRBJ1-2|.|TRBV19|once
CASSHSLGYGCTF
TGTGCCAGTAGTCATTCTCTCGGCTATGGCTGCACCTTC
>TRBJ2-5|TRBD2|TRBV11-3|.
CASSLELAGTQETQYF
TGTGCCAGCAGCTTAGAACTAGCGGGGACCCAAGAGACCCAGTACTTC
>TRBJ2-2|TRBD2|TRBV2|.
CASSVTSAGELSF
TGTGCCAGCAGTGTGACTAGCGCCGGGGAGCTGTCTTTT
>TRBJ2-7|TRBD2|TRBV5-4|few
CASSRLAGGGEQYF
TGTGCCAGCAGCCGACTAGCGGGGGGAGGCGAGCAGTACTTC
>TRBJ2-7|.|TRBV20-1|few
CSARATYEQYF
TGCAGTGCTAGAGCTACCTACGAGCAGTACTTC
>TRBJ2-2|.|TRBV25-1|.
CASSESDNTGELFF
TGTGCCAGCAGTGAATCGGATAACACCGGGGAGCTGTTTTTT
>TRBJ2-7|TRBD1|TRBV20-1|few
CSATPGTGIHEQYF
TGCAGTGCTACCCCCGGGACAGGGATCCACGAGCAGTACTTC
>TRBJ1-1|.|TRBV25-1|.
CASSESGTEAFF
TGTGCCAGCAGTGAATCGGGGACTGAAGCTTTCTTT
>TRBJ1-5|.|TRBV7-2|.
CASSPQHDSNQPQHF
TGTGCCAGCAGCCCCCAGCACGATAGCAATCAGCCCCAGCATTTT